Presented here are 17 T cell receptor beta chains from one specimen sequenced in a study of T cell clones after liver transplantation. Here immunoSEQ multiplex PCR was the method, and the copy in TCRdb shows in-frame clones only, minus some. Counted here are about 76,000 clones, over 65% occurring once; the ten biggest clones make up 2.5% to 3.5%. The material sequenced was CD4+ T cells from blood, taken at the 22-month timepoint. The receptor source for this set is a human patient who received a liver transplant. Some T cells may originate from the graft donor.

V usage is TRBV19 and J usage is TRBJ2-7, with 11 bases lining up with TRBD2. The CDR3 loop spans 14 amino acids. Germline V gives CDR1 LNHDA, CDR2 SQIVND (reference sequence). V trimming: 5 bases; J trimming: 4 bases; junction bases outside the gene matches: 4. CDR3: CASSYLAGGYEQYF. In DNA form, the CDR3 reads TGTGCCAGTAGTTATCTAGCGGGAGGATACGAGCAGTACTTC.

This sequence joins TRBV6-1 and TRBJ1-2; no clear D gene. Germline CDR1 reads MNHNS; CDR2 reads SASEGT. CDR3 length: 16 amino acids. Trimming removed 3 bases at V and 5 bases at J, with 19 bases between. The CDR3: CASSDGQPRFGYGYTF. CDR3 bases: TGTGCCAGCAGTGACGGCCAACCACGGTTCGGGTATGGCTACACCTTC.

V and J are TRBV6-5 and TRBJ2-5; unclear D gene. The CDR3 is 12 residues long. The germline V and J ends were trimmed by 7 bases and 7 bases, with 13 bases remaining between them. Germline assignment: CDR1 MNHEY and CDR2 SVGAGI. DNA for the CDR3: TGTGCCAGCACTTCTCGAGCAGGGACCCAGTACTTC. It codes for CASTSRAGTQYF.

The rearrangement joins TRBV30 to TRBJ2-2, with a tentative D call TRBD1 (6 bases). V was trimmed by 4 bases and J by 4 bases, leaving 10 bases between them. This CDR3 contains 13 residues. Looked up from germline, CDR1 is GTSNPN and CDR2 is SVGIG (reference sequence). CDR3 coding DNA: TGTGCCTGGAACAGGGATAGCACCGGGGAGCTGTTTTTT. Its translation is CAWNRDSTGELFF.

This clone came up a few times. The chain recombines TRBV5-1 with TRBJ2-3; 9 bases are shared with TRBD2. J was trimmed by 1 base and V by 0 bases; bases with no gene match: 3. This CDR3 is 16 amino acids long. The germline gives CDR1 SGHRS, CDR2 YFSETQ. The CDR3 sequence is CASSLVLAGGTDTQYF. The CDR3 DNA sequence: TGCGCCAGCAGCTTGGTTTTAGCGGGAGGCACAGATACGCAGTATTTT.

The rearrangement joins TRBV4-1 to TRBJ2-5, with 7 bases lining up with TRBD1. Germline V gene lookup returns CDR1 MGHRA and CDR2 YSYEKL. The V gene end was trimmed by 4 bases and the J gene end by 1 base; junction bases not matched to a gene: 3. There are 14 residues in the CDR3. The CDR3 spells CASSLGQVQETQYF. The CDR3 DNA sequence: TGCGCCAGCAGCCTCGGACAGGTCCAAGAGACCCAGTACTTC.

The CDR3, as DNA: TGTGCCTGGACTCGATCGGGCACTGAAGCTTTCTTT. Encoded protein: CAWTRSGTEAFF. This rearrangement joins TRBV30 to TRBJ1-1; D gene unclear. From germline, CDR1 is GTSNPN and CDR2 SVGIG (reference sequence). The CDR3 loop spans 12 amino acids. V lost 4 bases and J 4 bases, leaving 10 bases between the germline ends.

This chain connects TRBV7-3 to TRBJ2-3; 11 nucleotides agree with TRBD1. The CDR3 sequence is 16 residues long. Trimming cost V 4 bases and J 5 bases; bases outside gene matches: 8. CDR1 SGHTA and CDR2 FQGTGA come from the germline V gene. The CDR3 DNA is TGTGCCAGCAGCTATGCCGGACAGGGGGCAGGAGATACGCAGTATTTT. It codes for CASSYAGQGAGDTQYF.

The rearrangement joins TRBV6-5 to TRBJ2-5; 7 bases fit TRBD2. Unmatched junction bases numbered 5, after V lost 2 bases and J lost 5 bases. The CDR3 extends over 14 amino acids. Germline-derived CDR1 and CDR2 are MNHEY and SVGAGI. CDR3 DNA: TGTGCCAGCAGTTACCAAGACGGGAGGGAGACCCAGTACTTC. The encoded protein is CASSYQDGRETQYF.

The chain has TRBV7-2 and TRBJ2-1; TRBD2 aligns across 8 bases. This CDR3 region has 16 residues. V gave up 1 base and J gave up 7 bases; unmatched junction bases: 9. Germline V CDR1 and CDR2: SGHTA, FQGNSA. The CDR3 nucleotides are TGTGCCAGCAGCTTAGATGCGGGGGGTTCTGAGAATGAGCAGTTCTTC. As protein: CASSLDAGGSENEQFF.

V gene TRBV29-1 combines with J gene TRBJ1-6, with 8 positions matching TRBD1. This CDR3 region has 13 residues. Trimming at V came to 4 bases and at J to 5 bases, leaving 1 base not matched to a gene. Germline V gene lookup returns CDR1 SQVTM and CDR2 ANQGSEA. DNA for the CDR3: TGCAGCGTTGGGGACAGGAATAATTCACCCCTCCACTTT. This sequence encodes CSVGDRNNSPLHF.

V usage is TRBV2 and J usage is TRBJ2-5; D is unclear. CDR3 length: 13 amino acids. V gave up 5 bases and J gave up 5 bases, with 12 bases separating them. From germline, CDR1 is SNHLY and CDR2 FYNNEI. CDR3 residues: CASSIRPQETQYF. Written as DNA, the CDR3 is TGTGCCAGCAGTATCAGGCCACAGGAGACCCAGTACTTC.

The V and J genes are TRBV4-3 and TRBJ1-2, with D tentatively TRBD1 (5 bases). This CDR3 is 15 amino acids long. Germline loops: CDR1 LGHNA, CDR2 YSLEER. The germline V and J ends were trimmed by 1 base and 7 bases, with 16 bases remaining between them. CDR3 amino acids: CASSQGLGTPGGYTF. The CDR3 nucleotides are TGCGCCAGCAGCCAAGGCCTCGGGACCCCGGGTGGCTACACCTTC.

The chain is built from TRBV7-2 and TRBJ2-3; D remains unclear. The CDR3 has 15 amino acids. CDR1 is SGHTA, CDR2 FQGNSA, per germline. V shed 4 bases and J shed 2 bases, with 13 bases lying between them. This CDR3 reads CASSSSAHDTDTQYF. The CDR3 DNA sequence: TGTGCCAGCAGCTCCAGTGCACACGACACAGATACGCAGTATTTT.

This CDR3 reads CASSSRGAGGTYEQYF. CDR3 DNA sequence: TGTGCCAGCAGCTCCCGGGGGGCGGGCGGGACCTACGAGCAGTACTTC. This chain joins TRBV5-6 and TRBJ2-7, with D tentatively TRBD2 (7 bases). The CDR3 loop spans 16 amino acids. Trimming took 3 bases from V and 2 from J, leaving 18 bases between them. CDR1 and CDR2 from the germline V gene are SGHDT and YYEEEE.

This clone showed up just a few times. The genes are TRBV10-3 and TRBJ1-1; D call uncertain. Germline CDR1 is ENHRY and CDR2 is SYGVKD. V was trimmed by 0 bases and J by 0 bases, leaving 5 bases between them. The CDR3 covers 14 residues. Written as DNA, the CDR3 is TGTGCCATCAGTGAGTCGAGCGTGAACACTGAAGCTTTCTTT. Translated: CAISESSVNTEAFF.

CDR3 protein: CASILAADTQYF. The CDR3 DNA is TGTGCCAGCATTCTAGCGGCTGATACGCAGTATTTT. The chain links TRBV2 to TRBJ2-3, with TRBD2 identical over 7 bases. CDR3 length: 12 residues. V gave up 7 bases and J gave up 6 bases; unmatched junction bases: 4. Germline V lookup: CDR1 SNHLY, CDR2 FYNNEI.